The rows below give T cell receptor beta chains drawn from one sample of a study of Graves' ophthalmopathy and Graves' hyperthyroidism. TCRdb analysed the multiplex PCR reads with MiXCR anew, one entry per CDR3 protein. The sample shows 400,000 to 450,000 distinct CDR3 sequences, around a fifth of them seen only once. Sequencing used peripheral blood. The receptor set was obtained from a woman aged 18 to 35 with stable Graves' hyperthyroidism. CDR3s include the opening cysteine and the closing phenylalanine or tryptophan. Each record gives: D gene, V gene, J gene, clone size, CDR3 DNA, CDR3 protein. The D gene is left open where the match is weak. Clone size is shown for a subset of rows, as once, few, many or a class of expanded clone.

TRBD1,TRBV4-1,TRBJ2-7,few,TGCGCCAGCAGCCAAGATTTATCGTTCCGATCCGCGGCAGGGGGCCTGGACGAGCAGTACTTC,CASSQDLSFRSAAGGLDEQYF
TRBD2,TRBV11-2,TRBJ2-6,few,TGTGCCAGCAGCTTAGTGGGAGGGATGGCTGGGGCCAACGTCCTGACTTTC,CASSLVGGMAGANVLTF
NA,TRBV2,TRBJ2-7,NA,TGTGCCAGCAATATCCAGGTCTACGAGCAGTACTTC,CASNIQVYEQYF
NA,TRBV4-1,TRBJ1-2,many,TGCGCCAGCAGCCCCCGACGGACCGGAGCTAACTATGGCTACACCTTC,CASSPRRTGANYGYTF
TRBD2,TRBV12-3/TRBV12-4,TRBJ2-7,NA,TGTGCCAGCAGCCTTGTAACCGGGACTACTGACGAGCAGTGCTTC,CASSLVTGTTDEQCF
NA,TRBV7-3,TRBJ2-5,few,TGTGCCAGCAGCTTACTGCGGGGTTCGGAGACCCAGTACTTC,CASSLLRGSETQYF
NA,TRBV6-1,TRBJ2-5,NA,TGTGCCAGCAGAAAACACTCATCGGAGGAGACCCAGTACTTC,CASRKHSSEETQYF
TRBD1,TRBV12-3/TRBV12-4,TRBJ2-5,NA,TGTGCCAGCAGTCAGGACAGGGAGGAAGAGACCCAGTACTTC,CASSQDREEETQYF
NA,TRBV28,TRBJ1-2,few,TGTGCCAGCAGCATCTCTTACTATGGGTACACCTTC,CASSISYYGYTF
NA,TRBV11-2,TRBJ2-2,NA,TGTGCCAGCAGCATACAGGGTTCGAACACCGGGGAGCTGTTTTTT,CASSIQGSNTGELFF
NA,TRBV6-2/TRBV6-3,TRBJ2-5,many,TGTGCCAGCAGTTACTCGAGGCGGCCTTTTAACATTTCTTGGGGGACCCAGTACTTC,CASSYSRRPFNISWGTQYF
NA,TRBV4-3,TRBJ2-7,NA,TGCGCCAGCAGCCAACTAGTGGGCAGATACGAGCAGTACTTC,CASSQLVGRYEQYF
NA,TRBV14,TRBJ1-1,many,TGTGCCAGCAGCCAATTGTATACGGCTGAAGCTTTCTTT,CASSQLYTAEAFF
NA,TRBV14,TRBJ2-5,many,TGTGCCAGCAGCCAAGGTTTAACCTCGGTTTTAGAGACCCAGTACTTC,CASSQGLTSVLETQYF
TRBD1,TRBV6-4,TRBJ2-7,many,TGTGCCAGTTCATACCGGGACAGGGAATACGAGCAGTACTTC,CASSYRDREYEQYF
NA,TRBV6-1,TRBJ1-1,many,TGTGCCAGCACCCCCTGGGGGGGATCGGGCACTGAAGCTTTCTTT,CASTPWGGSGTEAFF
NA,TRBV6-1,TRBJ1-5,NA,TGTGCCAGCAGCAAAGGTCCCGATCCGCCCCAGCATTTT,CASSKGPDPPQHF
TRBD1,TRBV12-3/TRBV12-4,TRBJ1-2,NA,TGTGCCAGCATCCGGGACAGGGTCCGTGGCTACACCTTC,CASIRDRVRGYTF
TRBD1,TRBV5-8,TRBJ2-5,few,TGTGCCAGCAGCTTGGCCTACGGACAGGGGGCTCGAGAGACCCAGTACTTC,CASSLAYGQGARETQYF
TRBD2,TRBV16,TRBJ2-1,few,TGCGCCAGCAGCCAATCGGGACTAGCGGGCCTTAGCTCCTACAATGAGCAGTTCTTC,CASSQSGLAGLSSYNEQFF
TRBD2,TRBV20-1,TRBJ2-7,many,TGCAGTGCCCTGGGGGCTAGCGGGGGGAACTCCTACGAGCAGTACTTC,CSALGASGGNSYEQYF
TRBD1,TRBV28,TRBJ1-2,many,TGTGCCAGCACCCTGGGCAGGGGGGGAAACTATGGCTACACCTTC,CASTLGRGGNYGYTF
NA,TRBV11-2,TRBJ2-5,many,TGTGCCAGCAGCGGCTCGGTGGCGGAGACCCAGTACTTC,CASSGSVAETQYF
NA,TRBV11-2,TRBJ2-7,few,TGTGCCAGCAGCTTTCGGACGGGGGAGTACTACGAGCAGTACTTC,CASSFRTGEYYEQYF
NA,TRBV6-1,TRBJ2-7,NA,TGTGCCAGCAGTCCAGACAGGCCAACTATCTACGAGCAGTACTTC,CASSPDRPTIYEQYF
NA,TRBV12-3/TRBV12-4,TRBJ1-1,NA,TGTGCCAGCAGTTGGCAGGGTTCCACTGAAGCTTTCTTT,CASSWQGSTEAFF
TRBD1,TRBV6-1,TRBJ2-2,NA,TGTGCCAGCAGTGGGGCCGGGACAGAAAACACCGGGGAGCTGTTTTTT,CASSGAGTENTGELFF
NA,TRBV7-3,TRBJ2-6,many,TGTGCCAGCAGCTTATGGCTCAGGGGAGGGTCTGGGGCCAACGTCCTGACTTTC,CASSLWLRGGSGANVLTF
NA,TRBV20-1,TRBJ1-6,NA,TGCAGTGCTAGAGATCGGTGGAATTTCAGGATTAATTCACCCCTCCACTTT,CSARDRWNFRINSPLHF
TRBD1,TRBV27,TRBJ1-5,many,TGTGCCAGCCGGGACAGGGGAATTGGCAATCAGCCCCAGCATTTT,CASRDRGIGNQPQHF
NA,TRBV10-3,TRBJ2-7,many,TGTGCCACCGACACCGGGACCCACAGCTCCTACGAGCAGTACTTC,CATDTGTHSSYEQYF
TRBD1,TRBV20-1,TRBJ2-1,NA,TGCAGTGCTGACACAGGGGGCGCTTCCTACGAGCAGTTCTTC,CSADTGGASYEQFF
TRBD1,TRBV10-3,TRBJ2-7,few,TGTGCCATCAGTGACCTCCCGGGACAGGGAATCTACGAGCAGTACTTC,CAISDLPGQGIYEQYF
TRBD1,TRBV6-1,TRBJ1-1,many,TGTGCCAGCAGTGAAGACAGGGGGAACACTGAAGCTTTCTTT,CASSEDRGNTEAFF
NA,TRBV7-2,TRBJ1-1,many,TGTGCCAGCAGCTTAGTAGGGCTCGGAGTGACTGAAGCTTTCTTT,CASSLVGLGVTEAFF
NA,TRBV6-5,TRBJ2-7,many,TGTGCCAGCAGTTACGACGGGACAAGGACCTACGAGCAGTACTTC,CASSYDGTRTYEQYF
NA,TRBV28,TRBJ1-2,NA,TGTGCCAGCAGCCCTGTGGTGGGGGCGGATGGCTACACCTTC,CASSPVVGADGYTF
NA,TRBV28,TRBJ2-7,many,TGTGCCAGCAGGGCCCGGGGCCGGAGCTCCTACGAGCAGTACTTC,CASRARGRSSYEQYF
NA,TRBV29-1,TRBJ1-2,many,TGCAGCACCCATGGGATAGCTAACTATGGCTACACCTTC,CSTHGIANYGYTF
TRBD1,TRBV19,TRBJ2-5,few,TGTGCCAGTAGTATTAGGGGGACAGACCGACTCCCAGGGACCCAGTACTTC,CASSIRGTDRLPGTQYF